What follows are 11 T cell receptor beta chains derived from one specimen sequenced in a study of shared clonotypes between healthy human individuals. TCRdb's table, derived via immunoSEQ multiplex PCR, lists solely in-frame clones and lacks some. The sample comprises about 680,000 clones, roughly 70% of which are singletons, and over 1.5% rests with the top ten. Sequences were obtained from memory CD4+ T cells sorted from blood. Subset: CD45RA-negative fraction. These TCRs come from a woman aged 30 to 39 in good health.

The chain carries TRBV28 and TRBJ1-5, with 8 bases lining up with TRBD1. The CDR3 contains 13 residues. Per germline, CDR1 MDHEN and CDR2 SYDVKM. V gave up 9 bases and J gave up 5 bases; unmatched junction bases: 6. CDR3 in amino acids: CARWAGGYQPQHF. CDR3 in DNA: TGTGCCAGGTGGGCAGGGGGCTATCAGCCCCAGCATTTT.

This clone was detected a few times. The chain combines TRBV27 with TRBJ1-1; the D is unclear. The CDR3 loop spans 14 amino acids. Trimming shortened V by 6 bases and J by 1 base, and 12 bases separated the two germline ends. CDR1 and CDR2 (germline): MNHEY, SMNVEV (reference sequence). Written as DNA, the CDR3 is TGTGCCAGCAGATTGACGGTGGGGAACACTGAAGCTTTCTTT. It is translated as CASRLTVGNTEAFF.

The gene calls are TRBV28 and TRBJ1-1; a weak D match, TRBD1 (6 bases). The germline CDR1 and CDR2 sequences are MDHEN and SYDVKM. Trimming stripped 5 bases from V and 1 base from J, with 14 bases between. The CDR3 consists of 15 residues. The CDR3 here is CASSEIIRGNTEAFF. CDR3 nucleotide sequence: TGTGCCAGCAGTGAGATCATCAGGGGGAACACTGAAGCTTTCTTT.

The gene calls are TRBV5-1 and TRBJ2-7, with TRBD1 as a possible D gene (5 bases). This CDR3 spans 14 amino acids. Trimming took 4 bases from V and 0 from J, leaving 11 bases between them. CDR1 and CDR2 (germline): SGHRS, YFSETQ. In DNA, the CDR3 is TGCGCCAGCAGCGAGGACACTAACTCCTACGAGCAGTACTTC. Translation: CASSEDTNSYEQYF.

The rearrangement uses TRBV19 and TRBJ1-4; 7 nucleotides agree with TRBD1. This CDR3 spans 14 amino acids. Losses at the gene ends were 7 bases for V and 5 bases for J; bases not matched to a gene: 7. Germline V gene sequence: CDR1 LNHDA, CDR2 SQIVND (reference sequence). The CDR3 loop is CASTRSGGNEKLFF. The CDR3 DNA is TGTGCCAGTACTCGTTCAGGGGGGAATGAAAAACTGTTTTTT.

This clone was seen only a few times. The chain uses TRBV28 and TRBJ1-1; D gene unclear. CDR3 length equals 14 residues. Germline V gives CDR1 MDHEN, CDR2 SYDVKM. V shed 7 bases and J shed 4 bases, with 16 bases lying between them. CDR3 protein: CASTQHWEGTEAFF. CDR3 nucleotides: TGTGCCAGCACTCAACATTGGGAGGGCACTGAAGCTTTCTTT.

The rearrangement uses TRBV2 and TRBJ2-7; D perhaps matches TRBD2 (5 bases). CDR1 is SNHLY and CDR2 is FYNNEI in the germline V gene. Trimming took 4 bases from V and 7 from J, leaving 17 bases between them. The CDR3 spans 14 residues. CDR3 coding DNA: TGTGCCAGCAGTGTTTCCGGGAATCTGAGGGAGCAGTACTTC. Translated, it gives CASSVSGNLREQYF.

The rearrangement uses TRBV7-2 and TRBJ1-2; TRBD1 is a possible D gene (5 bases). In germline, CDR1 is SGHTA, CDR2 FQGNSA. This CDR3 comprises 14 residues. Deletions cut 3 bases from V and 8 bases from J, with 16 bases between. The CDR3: CASSFGTGLTGYTF. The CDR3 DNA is TGTGCCAGCAGCTTCGGGACTGGCTTGACAGGCTACACCTTC.

The CDR3 coding sequence is TGTGCCAGCAGTGAAACAGGGGGGGCAGATACGCAGTATTTT. It specifies CASSETGGADTQYF. This chain links TRBV6-1 with TRBJ2-3, with TRBD1 as a possible D gene (8 bases). The germline V gene encodes CDR1 MNHNS and CDR2 SASEGT. The V end was cut by 2 bases, the J end by 4 bases, with 10 bases between. The CDR3 is 14 residues long.

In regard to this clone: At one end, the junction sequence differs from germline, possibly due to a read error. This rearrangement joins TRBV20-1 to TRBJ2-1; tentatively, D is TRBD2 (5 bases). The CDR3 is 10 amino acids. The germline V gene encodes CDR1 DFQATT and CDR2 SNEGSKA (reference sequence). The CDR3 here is CSATDLGSVF. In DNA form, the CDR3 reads TGCAGTGCCACGGACTTGGGTTCTGTCTTC.

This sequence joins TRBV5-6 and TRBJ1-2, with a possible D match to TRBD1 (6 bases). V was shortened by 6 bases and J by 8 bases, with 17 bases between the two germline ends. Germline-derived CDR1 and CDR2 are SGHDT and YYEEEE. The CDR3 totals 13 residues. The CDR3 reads CASTKRGIRGYTF. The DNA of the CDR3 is TGTGCCAGCACCAAAAGGGGGATAAGGGGCTACACCTTC.